This is a list of T cell receptor beta chains from one sample in a study of blood T cell repertoires in COVID-19. Sequenced by immunoSEQ multiplex PCR; TCRdb stores in-frame clones only, minus some. The sample lists some 150,000 clones; over 75% were seen once. Sequencing was done on a sample of peripheral blood. The receptors derive from a woman between 35 and 50 years old with acute or convalescent COVID-19. Both conserved end residues are part of each CDR3. Each record gives: J gene, V gene, D gene, clone size, CDR3 DNA, CDR3 protein. The D gene is left open where the match is weak. Clone size is stated in some rows and not others, as once, few, many or a class when expanded.

TRBJ2-3,TRBV9,TRBD2,-,TGTGCCAGCAGCGTAGAAGCGCGCGGGGGGGCCCGAGATACGCAGTATTTT,CASSVEARGGARDTQYF
TRBJ2-2,TRBV6-1,TRBD2,-,TGTGCCAGCAGTGAGCTAGCGGGAGGGCCCTCGAACACCGGGGAGCTGTTTTTT,CASSELAGGPSNTGELFF
TRBJ2-7,TRBV19,TRBD1,-,TGTGCCAGTAGTATGGGACAGGGTTACGGCGAGCAGTACTTC,CASSMGQGYGEQYF
TRBJ1-6,TRBV6-1,-,-,TGTGCCAGCAGTGAGTTGGCAAGCTCCTATAATTCACCCCTCCACTTT,CASSELASSYNSPLHF
TRBJ2-1,TRBV19,TRBD2,-,TGTGCCAGTAGTATAACGGCGCTAGCGGGGGGGCAAGAGCAGTTCTTC,CASSITALAGGQEQFF
TRBJ2-5,TRBV27,-,-,TGTGCCAGCAGTTTAAGAATGGGGGGCCAAGAGACCCAGTACTTC,CASSLRMGGQETQYF
TRBJ2-7,TRBV11-2,-,-,TGTGCCAGCAGCTTAGACGTCGAGCAGTACTTC,CASSLDVEQYF
TRBJ1-1,TRBV7-3,-,-,TGTGCCAGCAGCTTATTCGGGGTAGGGACTGAAGCTTTCTTT,CASSLFGVGTEAFF
TRBJ1-5,TRBV23-1,-,-,TGCGCCAGCACAACAGGTTTCAATCAGCCCCAGCATTTT,CASTTGFNQPQHF
TRBJ2-1,TRBV30,TRBD2,-,TGTGCCTGGAGTGTATGGACTAGCCAAGACAGGAAGGAGCAGTTCTTC,CAWSVWTSQDRKEQFF
TRBJ2-4,TRBV7-2,TRBD2,-,TGTGCCAGCAGCCTCTCGACAACTAGCGGGGGGGCCAAAAACATTCAGTACTTC,CASSLSTTSGGAKNIQYF
TRBJ2-2,TRBV9,-,once,TGTGCCAGCAGCGTAGCCGGGAACATAAACACCGGGGAGCTGTTTTTT,CASSVAGNINTGELFF
TRBJ2-5,TRBV2,TRBD2,-,TGTGCCAGCAGTGACGGCGCGGGAGGCCAAGAGACCCAGTACTTC,CASSDGAGGQETQYF
TRBJ1-2,TRBV29-1,-,-,TGCAGCGCCCGCCGGGACAATGGCTACACCTTC,CSARRDNGYTF
TRBJ1-1,TRBV9,TRBD1,-,TGTGCCAGCAGCGTAGCTCAGGGGGCGAAGGTGAGCACTGAAGCTTTCTTT,CASSVAQGAKVSTEAFF
TRBJ2-7,TRBV5-4,-,-,TGTGCCAGCAGCTTGGACACAACCTACGAGCAGTACTTC,CASSLDTTYEQYF
TRBJ1-4,TRBV7-8,-,-,TGTGCCAGCAGCTTAGTATCTCCGCAGGGTAATGAAAAACTGTTTTTT,CASSLVSPQGNEKLFF
TRBJ1-1,TRBV19,-,-,TGTGCCAGTATCACAGGTACTGAAGCTTTCTTT,CASITGTEAFF
TRBJ1-1,TRBV10-1,-,-,TGCGCCAGCAGTCAGGGGAGGGACACTGAAGCTTTCTTT,CASSQGRDTEAFF
TRBJ2-7,TRBV5-6,-,-,TGTGCCAGCAGCTCAACCAGATACGAGCAGTACTTC,CASSSTRYEQYF
TRBJ2-1,TRBV27,TRBD1,-,TGTGCCAGCAGTCCAACAGGGGAGTCCTACAATGAGCAGTTCTTC,CASSPTGESYNEQFF
TRBJ1-6,TRBV9,-,-,TGTGCCAGCAGCGTAGGAGGAGTTACACCCCTCCACTTT,CASSVGGVTPLHF
TRBJ2-2,TRBV27,TRBD1,-,TGTGCCAGCAGTACGGGACAGGGGGCCTGGGAGCTGTTTTTT,CASSTGQGAWELFF
TRBJ2-1,TRBV5-4,TRBD2,-,TGTGCCAGCAGCTTGGCCAGCGGGACTGTCCACAATGAGCAGTTCTTC,CASSLASGTVHNEQFF
TRBJ1-4,TRBV27,-,-,TGTGCCAGCAGCCCCACAGATGAAAAACTGTTTTTT,CASSPTDEKLFF
TRBJ1-5,TRBV19,-,once,TGTGCCAGTAGCTTTCACCTTAGCGTCGGGAGCAATCAGCCCCAGCATTTT,CASSFHLSVGSNQPQHF
TRBJ2-6,TRBV5-5,TRBD1,-,TGTGCCAGCAGCTATACAGGGGCCCCCTCTGGGGCCAACGTCCTGACTTTC,CASSYTGAPSGANVLTF
TRBJ2-1,TRBV6-5,-,-,TGTGCCATCTCAAAGGGGGGGGATGAGCAGTTCTTC,CAISKGGDEQFF
TRBJ2-1,TRBV7-9,-,once,TGTGCCAGCAGCCAAACAGTACCCCGCTACGACAATGAGCAGTTCTTC,CASSQTVPRYDNEQFF
TRBJ1-2,TRBV6-1,-,few,TGTGCCAGCAGTGAAAGGGAGAATAACTATGGCTACACCTTC,CASSERENNYGYTF
TRBJ2-1,TRBV18,TRBD2,-,TGTGCCAGCTCACCACTTATGCTAGCGGGGGGGCCACGATCTCGCAACAATGAGCAGTTCTTC,CASSPLMLAGGPRSRNNEQFF
TRBJ2-7,TRBV2,TRBD1,-,TGTGCCAGCCACCGGGACAGGGGGAATTACGAGCAGTACTTC,CASHRDRGNYEQYF
TRBJ1-1,TRBV12-5,-,-,TGTGCTAGTGGTTCACAGGGAAACACTGAAGCTTTCTTT,CASGSQGNTEAFF
TRBJ2-3,TRBV24-1,TRBD2,-,TGTGCCACCAGTGACTCCCGACTAGCGGGAGAGGTGACGCAGTATTTT,CATSDSRLAGEVTQYF
TRBJ2-4,TRBV2,-,-,TGTGCCAGCATCGAAAGTGCGCCAGGTATAGCCAAAAACATTCAGTACTTC,CASIESAPGIAKNIQYF
TRBJ2-4,TRBV14,-,-,TGTGCCAGCAGCCAAGCTGGCCCAAACATTCAGTACTTC,CASSQAGPNIQYF
TRBJ1-2,TRBV6-4,-,few,TGTGCCAGCATCAGGGTTTACTATGGCTACACCTTC,CASIRVYYGYTF
TRBJ1-1,TRBV9,-,-,TGTGCCAGCAGCTTTTTGGACAGGAACACTGAAGCTTTCTTT,CASSFLDRNTEAFF
TRBJ1-6,TRBV2,-,-,TGTGCCAGCAGAAGTACAGGGTCTGGTTCACCCCTCCACTTT,CASRSTGSGSPLHF
TRBJ2-7,TRBV28,-,-,TGTGCCAGCAGGACCCACAGGGCCGATGCCTACGAGCAGTACTTC,CASRTHRADAYEQYF
TRBJ1-6,TRBV18,TRBD1,few,TGTGCCAGCTCACCGCCGGGACAGGGGAATTCACCCCTCCACTTT,CASSPPGQGNSPLHF
TRBJ2-1,TRBV21-1,-,-,TGTGCCAGCAGCGAAACAGGGGAAGGCTACAATGAGCAGTTCTTC,CASSETGEGYNEQFF
TRBJ1-1,TRBV28,TRBD1,few,TGTGCCAGCTACAGGGGATGGACTGAAGCTTTCTTT,CASYRGWTEAFF